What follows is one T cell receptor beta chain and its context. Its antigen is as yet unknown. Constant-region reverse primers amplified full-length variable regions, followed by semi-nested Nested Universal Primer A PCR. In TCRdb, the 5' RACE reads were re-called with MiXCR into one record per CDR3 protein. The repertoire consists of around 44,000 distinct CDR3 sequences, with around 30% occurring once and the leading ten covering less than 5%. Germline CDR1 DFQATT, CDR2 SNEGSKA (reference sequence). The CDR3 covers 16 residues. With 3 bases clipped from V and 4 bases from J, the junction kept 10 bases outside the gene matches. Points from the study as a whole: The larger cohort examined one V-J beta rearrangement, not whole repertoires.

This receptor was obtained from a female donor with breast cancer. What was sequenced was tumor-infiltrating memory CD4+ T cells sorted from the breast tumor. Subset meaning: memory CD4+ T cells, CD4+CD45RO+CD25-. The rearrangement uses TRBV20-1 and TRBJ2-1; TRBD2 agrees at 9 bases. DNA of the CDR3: TGCAGTGCTAGCGACGTTGCGGGACTAGCTTACAATGAGCAGTTCTTC. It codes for CSASDVAGLAYNEQFF.